This T cell receptor (beta chain) stems from a study of T cell responses to AZD1222 COVID-19 vaccine. Study-wide background: Analyses pooled second doses at about 4 or about 12 weeks. Overall study results and limits: Receipt of two AZD1222 doses was followed by a rise in Spike-specific TCR breadth and depth. Regions 160-218 and 743-854 dominated among vaccine-associated CD4 TCRs spanning spike. Donors were mostly white British, more females; clonal diversity possibly underestimated.

The CDR3 covers 15 residues. Germline-derived CDR1 and CDR2 are SGHTA and FQGNSA. V shed 5 bases and J shed 8 bases, with 18 bases lying between them. Assay: immunoSEQ multiplex PCR; the TCRdb copy retains only in-frame clones and omits some. This table holds around 100,000 clones, roughly nine tenths found once. Worth noting for this clone: Its target is not known.

Sequencing was performed on peripheral blood, taken on day 0 of AZD1222 vaccination. This clonotype originated in an adult in good health. The J gene is TRBJ1-4, the V gene TRBV7-2; the D gene is possibly TRBD1 (6 bases). The CDR3 coding sequence is TGTGCCAGCAGCGCGGGGGGCAGGGGAGGAGAAAAACTGTTTTTT. Residues: CASSAGGRGGEKLFF.